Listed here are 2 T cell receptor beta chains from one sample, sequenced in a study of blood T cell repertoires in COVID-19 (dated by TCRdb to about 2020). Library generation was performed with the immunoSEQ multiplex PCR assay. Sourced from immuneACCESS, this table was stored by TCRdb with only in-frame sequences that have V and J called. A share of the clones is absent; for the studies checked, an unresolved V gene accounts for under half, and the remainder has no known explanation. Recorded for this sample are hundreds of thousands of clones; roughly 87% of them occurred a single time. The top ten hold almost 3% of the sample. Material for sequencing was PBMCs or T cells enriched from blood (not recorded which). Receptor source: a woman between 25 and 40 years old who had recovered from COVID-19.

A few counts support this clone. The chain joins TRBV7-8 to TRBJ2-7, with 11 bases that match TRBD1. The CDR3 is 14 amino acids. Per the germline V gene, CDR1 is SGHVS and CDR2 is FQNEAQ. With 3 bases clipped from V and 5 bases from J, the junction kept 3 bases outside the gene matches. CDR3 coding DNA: TGTGCCAGCAGCTTCGGACAGGGGGCCCACGAGCAGTACTTC. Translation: CASSFGQGAHEQYF.

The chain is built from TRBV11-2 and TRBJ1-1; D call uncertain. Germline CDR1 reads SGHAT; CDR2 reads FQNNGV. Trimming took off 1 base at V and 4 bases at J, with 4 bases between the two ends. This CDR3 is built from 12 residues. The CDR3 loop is CASSLVSTEAFF. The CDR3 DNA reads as TGTGCCAGCAGCTTAGTATCCACTGAAGCTTTCTTT.